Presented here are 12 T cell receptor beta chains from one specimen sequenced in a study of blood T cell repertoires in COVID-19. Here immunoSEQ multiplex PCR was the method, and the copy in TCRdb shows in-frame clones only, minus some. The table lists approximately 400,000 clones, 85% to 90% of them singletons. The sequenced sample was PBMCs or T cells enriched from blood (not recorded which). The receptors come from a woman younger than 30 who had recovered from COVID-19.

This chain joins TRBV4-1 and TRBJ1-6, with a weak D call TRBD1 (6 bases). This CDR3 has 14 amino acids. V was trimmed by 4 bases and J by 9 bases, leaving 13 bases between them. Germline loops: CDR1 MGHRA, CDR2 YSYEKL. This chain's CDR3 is CASSPTGVSSPLHF. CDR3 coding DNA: TGCGCCAGCAGCCCGACAGGCGTTTCTTCACCCCTCCACTTT.

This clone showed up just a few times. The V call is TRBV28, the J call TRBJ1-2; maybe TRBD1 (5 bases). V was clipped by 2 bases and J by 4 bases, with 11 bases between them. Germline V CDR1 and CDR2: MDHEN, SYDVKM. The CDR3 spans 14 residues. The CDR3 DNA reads TGTGCCAGCAGTTTAGGAGGGACGGGCTATGGCTACACCTTC. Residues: CASSLGGTGYGYTF.

The CDR3 reads CASNSGTGSKIEPQHF. CDR3 DNA: TGTGCCAGCAACTCCGGGACAGGGAGTAAAATCGAGCCCCAGCATTTT. The chain recombines TRBV5-8 with TRBJ1-5, with 9 nucleotides matching TRBD1. The CDR3 covers 16 residues. Trimming cost V 6 bases and J 8 bases; bases outside gene matches: 15. The germline V gene encodes CDR1 SGHTS and CDR2 YDEGEE.

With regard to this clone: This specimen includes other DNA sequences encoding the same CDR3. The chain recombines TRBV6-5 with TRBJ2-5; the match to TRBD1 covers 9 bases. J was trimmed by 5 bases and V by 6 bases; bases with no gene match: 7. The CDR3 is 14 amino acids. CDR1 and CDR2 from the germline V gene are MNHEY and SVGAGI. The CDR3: CASSWDRVGETQYF. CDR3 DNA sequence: TGTGCCAGCAGCTGGGACAGGGTAGGGGAGACCCAGTACTTC.

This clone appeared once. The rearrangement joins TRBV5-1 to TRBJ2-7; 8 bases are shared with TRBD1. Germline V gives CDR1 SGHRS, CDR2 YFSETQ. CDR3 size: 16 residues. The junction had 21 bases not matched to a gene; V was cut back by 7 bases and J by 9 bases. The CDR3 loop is CASQKDRTGSPTRQYF. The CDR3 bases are TGCGCCAGCCAAAAGGACCGGACAGGGAGCCCTACGAGGCAGTACTTC.

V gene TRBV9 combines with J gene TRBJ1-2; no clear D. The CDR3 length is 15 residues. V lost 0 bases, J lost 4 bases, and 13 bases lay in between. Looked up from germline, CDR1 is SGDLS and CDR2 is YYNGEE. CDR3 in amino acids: CASSVAGAGFYGYTF. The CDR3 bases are TGTGCCAGCAGCGTAGCTGGAGCGGGCTTCTATGGCTACACCTTC.

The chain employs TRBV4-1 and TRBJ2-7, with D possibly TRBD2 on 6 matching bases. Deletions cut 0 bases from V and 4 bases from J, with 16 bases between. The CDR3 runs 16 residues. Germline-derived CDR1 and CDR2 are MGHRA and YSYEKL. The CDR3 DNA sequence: TGCGCCAGCAGCCAAGAGGGCTGGGAGGAATCATACGAGCAGTACTTC. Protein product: CASSQEGWEESYEQYF.

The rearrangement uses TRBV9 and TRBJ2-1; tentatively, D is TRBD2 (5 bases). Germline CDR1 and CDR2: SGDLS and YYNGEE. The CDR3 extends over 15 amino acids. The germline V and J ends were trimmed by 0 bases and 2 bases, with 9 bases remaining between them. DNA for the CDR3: TGTGCCAGCAGCGTAGTGGACTCAGCCTACAATGAGCAGTTCTTC. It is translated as CASSVVDSAYNEQFF.

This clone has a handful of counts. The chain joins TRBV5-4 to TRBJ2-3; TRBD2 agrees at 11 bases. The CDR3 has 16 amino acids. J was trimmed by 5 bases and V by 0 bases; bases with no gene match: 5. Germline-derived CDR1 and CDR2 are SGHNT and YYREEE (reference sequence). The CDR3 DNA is TGTGCCAGCAGCTTGGGTAGCGGGGGGGCGATAGATACGCAGTATTTT. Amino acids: CASSLGSGGAIDTQYF.

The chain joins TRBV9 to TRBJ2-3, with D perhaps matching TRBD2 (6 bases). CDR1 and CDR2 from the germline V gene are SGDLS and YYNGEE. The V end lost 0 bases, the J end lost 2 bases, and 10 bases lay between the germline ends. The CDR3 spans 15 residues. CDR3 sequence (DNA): TGTGCCAGCAGCGTAGGGGCGCGGGACACAGATACGCAGTATTTT. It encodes CASSVGARDTDTQYF.

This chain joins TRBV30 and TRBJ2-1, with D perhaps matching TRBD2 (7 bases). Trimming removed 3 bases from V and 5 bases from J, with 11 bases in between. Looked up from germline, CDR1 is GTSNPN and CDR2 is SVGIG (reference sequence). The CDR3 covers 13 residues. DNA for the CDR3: TGTGCCTGGAGGCGGGGGCACAACAATGAGCAGTTCTTC. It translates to CAWRRGHNNEQFF.

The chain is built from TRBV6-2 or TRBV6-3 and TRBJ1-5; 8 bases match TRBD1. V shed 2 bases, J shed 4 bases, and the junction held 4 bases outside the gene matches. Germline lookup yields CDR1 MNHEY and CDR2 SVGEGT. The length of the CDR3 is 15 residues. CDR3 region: CASSYAGGVNQPQHF. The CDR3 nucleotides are TGTGCCAGCAGTTACGCAGGGGGCGTGAATCAGCCCCAGCATTTT.